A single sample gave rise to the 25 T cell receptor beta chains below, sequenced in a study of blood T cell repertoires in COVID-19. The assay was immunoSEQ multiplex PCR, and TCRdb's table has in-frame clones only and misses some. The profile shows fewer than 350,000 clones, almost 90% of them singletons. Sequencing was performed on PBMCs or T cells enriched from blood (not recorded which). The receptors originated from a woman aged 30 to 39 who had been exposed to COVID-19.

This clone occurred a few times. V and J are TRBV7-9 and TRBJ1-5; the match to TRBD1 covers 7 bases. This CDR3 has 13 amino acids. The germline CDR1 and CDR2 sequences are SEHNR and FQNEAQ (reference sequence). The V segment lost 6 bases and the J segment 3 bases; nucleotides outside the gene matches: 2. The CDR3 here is CASSGTDNQPQHF. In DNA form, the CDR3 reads TGTGCCAGCAGTGGGACAGACAATCAGCCCCAGCATTTT.

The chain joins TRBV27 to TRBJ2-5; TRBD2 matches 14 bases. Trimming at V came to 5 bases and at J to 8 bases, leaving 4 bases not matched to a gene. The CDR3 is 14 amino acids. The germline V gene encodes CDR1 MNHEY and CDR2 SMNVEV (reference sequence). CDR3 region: CASSDGTSGGTQYF. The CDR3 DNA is TGTGCCAGCAGTGATGGGACTAGCGGGGGTACCCAGTACTTC.

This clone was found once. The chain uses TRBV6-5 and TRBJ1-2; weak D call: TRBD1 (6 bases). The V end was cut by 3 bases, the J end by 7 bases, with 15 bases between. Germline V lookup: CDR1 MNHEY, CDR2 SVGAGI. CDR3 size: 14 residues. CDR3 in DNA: TGTGCCAGCAGTTATTTTAGGGGGGAGGGTGGCTACACCTTC. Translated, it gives CASSYFRGEGGYTF.

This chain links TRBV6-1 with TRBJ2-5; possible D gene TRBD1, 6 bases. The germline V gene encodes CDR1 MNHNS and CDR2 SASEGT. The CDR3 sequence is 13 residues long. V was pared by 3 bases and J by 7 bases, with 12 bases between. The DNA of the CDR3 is TGTGCCAGCAGTGATAACAGGGTTGGGACCCAGTACTTC. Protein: CASSDNRVGTQYF.

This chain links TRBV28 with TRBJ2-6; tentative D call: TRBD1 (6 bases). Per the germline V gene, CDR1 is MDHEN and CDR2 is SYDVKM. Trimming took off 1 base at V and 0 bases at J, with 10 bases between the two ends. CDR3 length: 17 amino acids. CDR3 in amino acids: CASSLFPDSSGANVLTF. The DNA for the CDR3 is TGTGCCAGCAGTTTATTTCCGGACAGCTCTGGGGCCAACGTCCTGACTTTC.

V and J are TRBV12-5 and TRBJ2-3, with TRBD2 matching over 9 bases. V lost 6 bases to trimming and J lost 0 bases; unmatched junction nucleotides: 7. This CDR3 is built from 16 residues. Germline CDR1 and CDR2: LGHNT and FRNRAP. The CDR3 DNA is TGTGCTAGTGGCCTCGAACTAGCGGGTAGCACAGATACGCAGTATTTT. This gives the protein CASGLELAGSTDTQYF.

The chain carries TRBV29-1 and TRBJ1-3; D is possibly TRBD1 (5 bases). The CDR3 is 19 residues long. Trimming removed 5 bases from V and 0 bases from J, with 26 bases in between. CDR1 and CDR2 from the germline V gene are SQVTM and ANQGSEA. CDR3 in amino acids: CSVSLPGRAGHNSGNTIYF. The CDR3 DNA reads TGCAGCGTTTCTTTACCTGGCCGGGCAGGGCATAACTCTGGAAACACCATATATTTT.

For the CDR3, the DNA is TGTGCCAGTAGTGTGGACAGGGGACCCCAAGAGACCCAGTACTTC. Its translation is CASSVDRGPQETQYF. J is TRBJ2-5 and V is TRBV19; 9 nucleotides match TRBD1. V trimming: 5 bases; J trimming: 1 base; junction bases outside the gene matches: 5. Germline V gene lookup returns CDR1 LNHDA and CDR2 SQIVND (reference sequence). The length of the CDR3 is 15 residues. The variable domain in full, completed from reference TRBV19 and TRBJ2-5, reads DGGITQSPKYLFRKEGQNVTLSCEQNLNHDAMYWYRQDPGQGLRLIYYSQIVNDFQKGDIAEGYSVSREKKESFPLTVTSAQKNPTAFYLCASSVDRGPQETQYFGPGTRLLVL.

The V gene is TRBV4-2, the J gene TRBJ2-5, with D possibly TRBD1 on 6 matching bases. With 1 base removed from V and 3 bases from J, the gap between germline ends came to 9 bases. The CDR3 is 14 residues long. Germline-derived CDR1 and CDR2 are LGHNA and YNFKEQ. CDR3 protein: CASSQGTGKETQYF. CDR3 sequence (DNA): TGTGCCAGCAGCCAAGGTACAGGGAAAGAGACCCAGTACTTC.

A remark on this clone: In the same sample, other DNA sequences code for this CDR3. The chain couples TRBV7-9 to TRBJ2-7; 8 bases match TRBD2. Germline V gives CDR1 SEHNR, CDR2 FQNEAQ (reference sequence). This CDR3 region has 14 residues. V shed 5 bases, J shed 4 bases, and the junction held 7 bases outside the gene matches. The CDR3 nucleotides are TGTGCCAGCAGCCTCACGGGGACTAGTTACGAGCAGTACTTC. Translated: CASSLTGTSYEQYF.

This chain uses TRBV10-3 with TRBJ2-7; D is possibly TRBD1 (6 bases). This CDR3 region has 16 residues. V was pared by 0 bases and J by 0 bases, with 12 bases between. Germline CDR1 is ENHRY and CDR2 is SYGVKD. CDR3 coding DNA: TGTGCCATCAGTGAGTCGTCAGGGGTCGCCTCCTACGAGCAGTACTTC. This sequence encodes CAISESSGVASYEQYF.

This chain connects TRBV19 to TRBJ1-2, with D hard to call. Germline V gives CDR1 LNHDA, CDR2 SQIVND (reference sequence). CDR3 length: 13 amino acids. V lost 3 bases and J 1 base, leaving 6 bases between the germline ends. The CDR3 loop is CASSIRVNYGYTF. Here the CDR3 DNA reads TGTGCCAGTAGTATTCGCGTTAACTATGGCTACACCTTC.

The CDR3 reads CASSMARADTQYF. Here the CDR3 DNA reads TGTGCCAGTAGTATGGCGAGGGCAGATACGCAGTATTTT. The chain joins TRBV19 to TRBJ2-3, with D possibly matching TRBD2 (5 bases). The length of the CDR3 is 13 residues. From germline, CDR1 is LNHDA and CDR2 SQIVND (reference sequence). V lost 3 bases and J lost 4, with 8 bases in between.

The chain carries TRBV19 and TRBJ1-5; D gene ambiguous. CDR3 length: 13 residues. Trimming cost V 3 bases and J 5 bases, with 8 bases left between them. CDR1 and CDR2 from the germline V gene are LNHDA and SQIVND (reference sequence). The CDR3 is CASSIASYQPQHF. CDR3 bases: TGTGCCAGTAGTATTGCGTCTTATCAGCCCCAGCATTTT.

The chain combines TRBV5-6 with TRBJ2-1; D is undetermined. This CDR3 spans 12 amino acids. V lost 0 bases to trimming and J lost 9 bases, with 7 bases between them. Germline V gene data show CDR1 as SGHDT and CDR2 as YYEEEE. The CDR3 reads CASSLASGEQFF. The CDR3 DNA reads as TGTGCCAGCAGCTTGGCCTCGGGTGAGCAGTTCTTC.

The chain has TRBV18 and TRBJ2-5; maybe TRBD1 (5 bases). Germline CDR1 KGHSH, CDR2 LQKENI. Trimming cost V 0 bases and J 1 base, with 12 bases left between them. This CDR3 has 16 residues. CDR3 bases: TGTGCCAGCTCACCACCGGGCAGGGTCACCCAAGAGACCCAGTACTTC. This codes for CASSPPGRVTQETQYF. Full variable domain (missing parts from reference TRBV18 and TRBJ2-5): NAGVMQNPRHLVRRRGQEARLRCSPMKGHSHVYWYRQLPEEGLKFMVYLQKENIIDESGMPKERFSAEFPKEGPSILRIQQVVRGDSAAYFCASSPPGRVTQETQYFGPGTRLLVL.

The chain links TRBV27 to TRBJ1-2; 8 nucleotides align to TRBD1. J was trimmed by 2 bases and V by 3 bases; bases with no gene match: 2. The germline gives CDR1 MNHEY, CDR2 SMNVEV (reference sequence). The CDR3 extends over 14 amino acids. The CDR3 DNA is TGTGCCAGCAGTTTTGGGGACAGGAACTATGGCTACACCTTC. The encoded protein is CASSFGDRNYGYTF.

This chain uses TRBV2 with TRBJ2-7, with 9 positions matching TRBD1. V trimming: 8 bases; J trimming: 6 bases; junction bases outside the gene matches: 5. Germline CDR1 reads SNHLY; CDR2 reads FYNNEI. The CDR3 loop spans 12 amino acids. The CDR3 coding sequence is TGTGCCAGCGGACCGGGACAGGGCGAGCAGTACTTC. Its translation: CASGPGQGEQYF.

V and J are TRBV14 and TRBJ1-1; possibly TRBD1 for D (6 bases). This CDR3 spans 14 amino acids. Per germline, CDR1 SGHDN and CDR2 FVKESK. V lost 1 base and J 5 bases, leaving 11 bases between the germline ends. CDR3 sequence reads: CASSQVGARTEAFF. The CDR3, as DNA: TGTGCCAGCAGCCAAGTGGGGGCTCGGACTGAAGCTTTCTTT.

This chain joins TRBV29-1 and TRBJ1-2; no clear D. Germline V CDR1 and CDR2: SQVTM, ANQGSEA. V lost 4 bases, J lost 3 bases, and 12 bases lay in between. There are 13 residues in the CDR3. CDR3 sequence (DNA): TGCAGCGTTGGGGTTGGGGAGGACTATGGCTACACCTTC. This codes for CSVGVGEDYGYTF.

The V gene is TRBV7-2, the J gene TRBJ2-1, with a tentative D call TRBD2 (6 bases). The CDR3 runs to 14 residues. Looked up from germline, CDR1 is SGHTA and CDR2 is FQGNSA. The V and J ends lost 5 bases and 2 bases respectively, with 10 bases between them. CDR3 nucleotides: TGTGCCAGCAGCCCCCAGCGGGCCTACAATGAGCAGTTCTTC. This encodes CASSPQRAYNEQFF. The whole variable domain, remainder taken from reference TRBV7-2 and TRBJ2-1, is GAGVSQSPSNKVTEKGKDVELRCDPISGHTALYWYRQSLGQGLEFLIYFQGNSAPDKSGLPSDRFSAERTGGSVSTLTIQRTQQEDSAVYLCASSPQRAYNEQFFGPGTRLTVL.

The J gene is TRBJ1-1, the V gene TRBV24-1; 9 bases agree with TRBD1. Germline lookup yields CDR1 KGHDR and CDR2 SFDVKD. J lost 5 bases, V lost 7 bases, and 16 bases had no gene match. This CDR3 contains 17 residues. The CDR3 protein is CATSPSSGTGYRTEAFF. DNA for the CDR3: TGTGCCACCAGCCCCTCGTCCGGGACAGGGTATCGGACTGAAGCTTTCTTT.

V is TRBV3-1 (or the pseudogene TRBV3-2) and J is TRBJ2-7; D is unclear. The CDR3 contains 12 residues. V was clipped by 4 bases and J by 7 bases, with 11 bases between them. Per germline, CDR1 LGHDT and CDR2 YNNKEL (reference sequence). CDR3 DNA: TGTGCCAGCAGCCGCGCTTCGCGGGAGCAGTACTTC. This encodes CASSRASREQYF.

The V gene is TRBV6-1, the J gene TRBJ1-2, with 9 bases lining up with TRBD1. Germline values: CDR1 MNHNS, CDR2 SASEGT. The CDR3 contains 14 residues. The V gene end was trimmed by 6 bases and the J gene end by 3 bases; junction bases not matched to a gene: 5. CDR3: CASRSRDRDYGYTF. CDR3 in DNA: TGTGCCAGCAGGTCCCGGGACAGGGACTATGGCTACACCTTC.

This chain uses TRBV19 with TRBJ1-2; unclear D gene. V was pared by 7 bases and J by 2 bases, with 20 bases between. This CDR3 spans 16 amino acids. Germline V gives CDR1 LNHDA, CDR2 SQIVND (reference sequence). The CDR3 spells CASTLSGIRMNYGYTF. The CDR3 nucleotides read TGTGCCAGTACCCTGTCCGGGATCCGTATGAACTATGGCTACACCTTC.